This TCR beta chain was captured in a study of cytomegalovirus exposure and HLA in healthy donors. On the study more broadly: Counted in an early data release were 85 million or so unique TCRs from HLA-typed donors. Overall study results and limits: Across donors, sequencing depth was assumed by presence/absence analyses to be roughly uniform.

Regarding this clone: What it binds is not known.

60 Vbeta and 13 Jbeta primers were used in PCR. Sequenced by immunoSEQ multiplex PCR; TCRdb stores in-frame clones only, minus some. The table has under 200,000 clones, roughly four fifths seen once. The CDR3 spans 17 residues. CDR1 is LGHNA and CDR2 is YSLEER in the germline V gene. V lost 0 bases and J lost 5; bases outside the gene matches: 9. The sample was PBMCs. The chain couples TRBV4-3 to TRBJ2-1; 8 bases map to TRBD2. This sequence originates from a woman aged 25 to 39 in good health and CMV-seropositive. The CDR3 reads CASSQDQASGGNNEQFF. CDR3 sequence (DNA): TGCGCCAGCAGCCAAGATCAGGCGAGCGGGGGTAACAATGAGCAGTTCTTC.